The source of this T cell receptor (beta chain) is a study of blood T cell repertoires in COVID-19. At the level of the study: Acute and convalescent COVID-19 specimens originated in the United States, Italy and Spain. Sources were T cells, B-cell-depleted T cells, or PBMCs; the material itself was cDNA or gDNA.

Between the trimmed V and J ends, which lost 4 bases and 2 bases, there was a span of 10 bases. Germline-derived CDR1 and CDR2 are SGHDT and YYEEEE. The CDR3 has 14 amino acids. Original processing methods: Amplifying reference gene primers gave estimates of nucleated cell counts. Here immunoSEQ multiplex PCR was the method, and the copy in TCRdb shows in-frame clones only, minus some. V, J and clone size are taken as reported in that table, and D and trimming were inferred from the DNA itself. The top ten hold 22% of the sample, which has 150,000 or so clones, 70% to 85% seen once. The V gene is TRBV5-6, the J gene TRBJ2-1; D is unclear. The receptor was isolated from an elderly woman with acute or convalescent COVID-19. Sample: peripheral blood. Here the CDR3 reads CASSVPGPYNEQFF. The CDR3 DNA sequence: TGTGCCAGCAGCGTGCCCGGTCCCTACAATGAGCAGTTCTTC.